These 26 T cell receptor beta chains were all obtained from the same sample, sequenced in a study of T cell responses to AZD1222 COVID-19 vaccine. The assay was immunoSEQ multiplex PCR, and TCRdb's table has in-frame clones only and misses some. The table records 150,000 to 200,000 clones, about 90% of them present only once. The input for sequencing was peripheral blood, taken 28 days after the second AZD1222 dose. The receptors stem from an adult who received the AZD1222 COVID-19 vaccine.

As concerns this clone: The conserved phenylalanine or tryptophan is not found at the CDR3 terminus, so this likely reflects a read error. The limits of the CDR3 on the DNA are not certain, so only TCRdb's listed CDR3 is given. V usage is TRBV11-1 and J usage is TRBJ1-1. The CDR3 spans 13 amino acids, including both terminal residues. Per the germline V gene, CDR1 is SGHAT and CDR2 is FQDESV (reference sequence). CDR3 amino acids: CASSPPGPRAPWL.

The chain is built from TRBV7-2 and TRBJ2-7; either TRBD1 or TRBD2 may supply D (5 bases each). Trimming stripped 3 bases from V and 5 bases from J, with 14 bases between. Germline V gene sequence: CDR1 SGHTA, CDR2 FQGNSA. The CDR3 has 14 residues. The CDR3 nucleotides are TGTGCCAGCAGCTTTACCCGGGACGACCACGAGCAGTACTTC. Amino acid sequence: CASSFTRDDHEQYF.

This clone appeared a single time. The rearrangement links TRBV7-2 to TRBJ2-7; D assignment may be TRBD1 or TRBD2 (5 bases each). Germline V gene lookup returns CDR1 SGHTA and CDR2 FQGNSA. Trimming removed 0 bases at V and 3 bases at J, with 21 bases between. The CDR3 is made up of 18 amino acids. CDR3 DNA: TGTGCCAGCAGCTTAGCGCAATTAGGGGAGACACTGCACTACGAGCAGTACTTC. Translating it yields CASSLAQLGETLHYEQYF.

Written as DNA, the CDR3 is TGTGCCAGCAGTTATGGAGAGACTGAAGCTTTCTTT. Amino acid sequence: CASSYGETEAFF. The chain employs TRBV6-5 and TRBJ1-1; D gene ambiguous. Germline assignment: CDR1 MNHEY and CDR2 SVGAGI. The CDR3 sequence is 12 residues long. V was clipped by 3 bases and J by 5 bases, with 7 bases between them.

The genes are TRBV28 and TRBJ1-6, with TRBD1 matching 8 bases. CDR1 and CDR2 from the germline V gene are MDHEN and SYDVKM. This CDR3 comprises 18 residues. With V trimmed by 5 bases and J by 0 bases, 9 bases remained unmatched. The CDR3 spells CASSQIRDRSSYNSPLHF. CDR3 sequence (DNA): TGTGCCAGCAGTCAGATCCGGGACAGGAGCTCCTATAATTCACCCCTCCACTTT.

The V call is TRBV20-1, the J call TRBJ2-1; D might be TRBD2 (5 bases). Germline values: CDR1 DFQATT, CDR2 SNEGSKA (reference sequence). The CDR3 is 11 residues long. This CDR3 reads CSSGGSGEQFF. In DNA form, the CDR3 reads TGCAGCTCTGGCGGTTCGGGAGAGCAGTTCTTC.

CDR3 nucleotide sequence: TGTGCCTGGAGTGGCCTGGGTCCTCTCGGCAATGAGCAGTTCTTC. As protein: CAWSGLGPLGNEQFF. J is TRBJ2-1 and V is TRBV30, with D unresolved. Deletions cut 1 base from V and 6 bases from J, with 16 bases between. The CDR3 length is 15 residues. Germline V CDR1 and CDR2: GTSNPN, SVGIG (reference sequence).

In DNA form, the CDR3 reads TGTGCCAGCAGCCAAGGCCCGCCAGGGTATCGGACTGAAGCTTTCTTT. This encodes CASSQGPPGYRTEAFF. The chain couples TRBV3-1 (or the pseudogene TRBV3-2) to TRBJ1-1; perhaps TRBD1 as D (5 bases). The germline gives CDR1 LGHDT, CDR2 YNNKEL (reference sequence). This CDR3 comprises 16 residues. With 1 base removed from V and 5 bases from J, the gap between germline ends came to 17 bases.

The chain couples TRBV5-5 to TRBJ1-2, with 8 bases that match TRBD1. The J segment lost 6 bases and the V segment lost 0 bases, leaving 7 bases of the junction unmatched. The CDR3 length is 15 residues. Germline V gene data show CDR1 as SGHKS and CDR2 as YYEKEE (reference sequence). CDR3 bases: TGTGCCAGCAGCTTGGGTTCGGACAGGGCGGATGGCTACACCTTC. Protein: CASSLGSDRADGYTF.

The chain carries TRBV7-6 and TRBJ2-1, with 13 bases fitting TRBD2. Losses at the gene ends were 3 bases for V and 4 bases for J; bases not matched to a gene: 3. The V gene's germline CDR1 is SGHVS and CDR2 FNYEAQ. The CDR3 runs to 16 residues. CDR3 coding DNA: TGTGCCAGCAGCTTGGGACTAGCGGGGAAGTACAATGAGCAGTTCTTC. Translating gives CASSLGLAGKYNEQFF.

V and J are TRBV30 and TRBJ2-7; D may be TRBD1 or TRBD2 (5 bases each). Germline V gene data show CDR1 as GTSNPN and CDR2 as SVGIG (reference sequence). Trimming removed 3 bases from V and 5 bases from J, with 14 bases in between. This CDR3 comprises 13 residues. Written as DNA, the CDR3 is TGTGCCTGGAGCACGGGGAGAGGGGACGAGCAGTACTTC. The encoded protein is CAWSTGRGDEQYF.

The table lists this clone with a count of one. J is TRBJ1-3 and V is TRBV6-5, with D perhaps matching TRBD1 (5 bases). This CDR3 comprises 14 residues. Deletions cut 5 bases from V and 8 bases from J, with 16 bases between. Germline V lookup: CDR1 MNHEY, CDR2 SVGAGI. In nucleotides, the CDR3 is TGTGCCAGCAGTCGCTCCGACAGCCTCGACACCATATATTTT. It encodes CASSRSDSLDTIYF.

The rearrangement uses TRBV25-1 and TRBJ1-2; a weak D match, TRBD1 (6 bases). CDR1 is MGHDK, CDR2 SYGVNS, per germline. The CDR3 is 14 residues long. V lost 3 bases to trimming and J lost 4 bases, with 12 bases between them. The CDR3 bases are TGTGCCAGCAGTGATGGCCAGGGGACCTATGGCTACACCTTC. Protein product: CASSDGQGTYGYTF.

The genes are TRBV2 and TRBJ1-1; TRBD1 matches 7 bases. J gave up 1 base and V 4 bases, and 12 bases lay outside the gene matches. CDR1 and CDR2 (germline): SNHLY, FYNNEI. This CDR3 spans 17 amino acids. This chain's CDR3 is CASSVPTGMGSNTEAFF. Here the CDR3 DNA reads TGTGCCAGCAGTGTTCCGACAGGGATGGGGTCGAACACTGAAGCTTTCTTT.

Only a few counts were recorded for this clone. The rearrangement joins TRBV7-3 to TRBJ1-3, with D possibly TRBD1 on 5 matching bases. Germline V gene sequence: CDR1 SGHTA, CDR2 FQGTGA. CDR3 length: 16 residues. Trimming left V 2 bases short and J 2 bases short, with 13 bases between. The CDR3 spells CASSLGAGPTGNTIYF. The CDR3 DNA follows: TGTGCCAGCAGCTTAGGGGCAGGGCCGACTGGAAACACCATATATTTT.

The chain uses TRBV7-9 and TRBJ2-7, with TRBD1 matching over 10 bases. The CDR3 runs 17 residues. Trimming at V came to 3 bases and at J to 5 bases, leaving 13 bases not matched to a gene. Germline CDR1 is SEHNR and CDR2 is FQNEAQ (reference sequence). CDR3 DNA sequence: TGTGCCAGCAGCTTCCCCCAATCGGGACAGGGGTCGAACGAGCAGTACTTC. Residues: CASSFPQSGQGSNEQYF.

The chain joins TRBV5-1 to TRBJ1-5, with 7 positions matching TRBD1. The CDR3 loop spans 15 amino acids. CDR1 is SGHRS and CDR2 is YFSETQ in the germline V gene. J was trimmed by 0 bases and V by 4 bases; bases with no gene match: 4. The CDR3 sequence is CASSQTGNSNQPQHF. DNA of the CDR3: TGCGCCAGCAGCCAGACAGGGAATAGCAATCAGCCCCAGCATTTT.

The chain combines TRBV11-3 with TRBJ2-1, with 12 bases identical to TRBD2. The trim removed 4 bases at V and 6 bases at J, leaving 4 bases unmatched. The CDR3 is made up of 15 amino acids. Germline lookup yields CDR1 SGHNT and CDR2 YENEEA. CDR3 region: CASSSGLAGSNEQFF. CDR3 nucleotides: TGTGCCAGCAGCTCCGGACTAGCGGGGTCCAATGAGCAGTTCTTC.

This chain joins TRBV4-3 and TRBJ1-6, with D hard to call. The ends were cut back, 1 base at V and 3 bases at J, with 13 bases in the middle. Germline V gene data show CDR1 as LGHNA and CDR2 as YSLEER. The CDR3 extends over 17 amino acids. CDR3 in amino acids: CASSQVVGGNYNSPLHF. CDR3 in DNA: TGCGCCAGCAGCCAAGTGGTGGGAGGGAACTATAATTCACCCCTCCACTTT.

This chain connects TRBV5-4 to TRBJ2-2; possibly TRBD2 for D (6 bases). There are 14 residues in the CDR3. V lost 4 bases, J lost 4 bases, and 11 bases lay in between. Germline assignment: CDR1 SGHNT and CDR2 YYREEE (reference sequence). In nucleotides, the CDR3 is TGTGCCAGCAGCCAGGACTACCTCACCGGGGAGCTGTTTTTT. Translated: CASSQDYLTGELFF. Full variable domain (rest looked up from reference TRBV5-4 and TRBJ2-2): ETGVTQSPTHLIKTRGQQVTLRCSSQSGHNTVSWYQQALGQGPQFIFQYYREEENGRGNFPPRFSGLQFPNYSSELNVNALELDDSALYLCASSQDYLTGELFFGEGSRLTVL.

The genes are TRBV4-2 and TRBJ1-2; D is uncertain. The length of the CDR3 is 15 residues. V was trimmed by 5 bases and J by 2 bases, leaving 15 bases between them. Germline lookup yields CDR1 LGHNA and CDR2 YNFKEQ. CDR3 amino acids: CASSEAMVANYGYTF. CDR3 nucleotide sequence: TGTGCCAGCAGCGAAGCCATGGTGGCAAACTATGGCTACACCTTC.

This clone was seen a few times. The V gene is TRBV27, the J gene TRBJ2-3; 9 bases align to TRBD2. This CDR3 contains 15 residues. CDR1 MNHEY and CDR2 SMNVEV come from the germline V gene (reference sequence). V was clipped by 9 bases and J by 4 bases; unmatched bases: 11. The CDR3 protein is CASRPAGGPADTQYF. In DNA, the CDR3 is TGTGCCAGTCGACCGGCGGGGGGGCCCGCAGATACGCAGTATTTT.

The chain uses TRBV5-1 and TRBJ1-2; no definite D call. The CDR3 contains 12 residues. The germline V gene encodes CDR1 SGHRS and CDR2 YFSETQ. Trimming removed 4 bases at V and 8 bases at J, with 12 bases between. The CDR3: CASSTGTGGYTF. For the CDR3, the DNA is TGCGCCAGCAGCACCGGAACGGGGGGCTACACCTTC. The variable domain in full, with the rest retrieved from reference TRBV5-1 and TRBJ1-2, is KAGVTQTPRYLIKTRGQQVTLSCSPISGHRSVSWYQQTPGQGLQFLFEYFSETQRNKGNFPGRFSGRQFSNSRSEMNVSTLELGDSALYLCASSTGTGGYTFGSGTRLTVV.

The chain has TRBV7-2 and TRBJ2-5; TRBD1 matches 7 bases. Germline assignment: CDR1 SGHTA and CDR2 FQGNSA. The CDR3 is made up of 13 amino acids. V dropped 5 bases and J dropped 5; count of bases not matched to a gene: 5. Here the CDR3 reads CASSLDRQETQYF. CDR3 DNA sequence: TGTGCCAGCAGCCTGGACAGGCAGGAGACCCAGTACTTC.

The CDR3 sequence is CASSMVTGTGELFF. The CDR3 nucleotides are TGTGCCAGTAGTATGGTGACGGGCACCGGGGAGCTGTTTTTT. The chain couples TRBV19 to TRBJ2-2, with D unclear. The germline V and J ends were trimmed by 3 bases and 4 bases, with 9 bases remaining between them. The CDR3 spans 14 residues. Germline lookup yields CDR1 LNHDA and CDR2 SQIVND (reference sequence).

CDR3 amino acids: CASSPRDLSNQPQHF. CDR3 DNA sequence: TGTGCCAGCAGTCCCCGGGACCTTAGCAATCAGCCCCAGCATTTT. The chain couples TRBV6-2 or TRBV6-3 to TRBJ1-5, with a weak D call TRBD1 (5 bases). Germline V lookup: CDR1 MNHEY, CDR2 SVGEGT. This CDR3 has 15 residues. V was shortened by 5 bases and J by 0 bases, with 11 bases between the two germline ends.